These T cell receptor beta chains were read from a single sample in a study of OX40 agonist ivuxolimab in advanced cancers. TCRdb's table, derived via immunoSEQ multiplex PCR, lists solely in-frame clones and lacks some. The table has approximately 57,000 clones, 88% seen once. This specimen was CD4+ or CD8+ T cells sorted from blood, taken in a trial of the OX40 agonist ivuxolimab. The receptors stem from an adult with an advanced solid tumor such as melanoma, head and neck, liver or kidney cancer. CDR3s include the opening cysteine and the closing phenylalanine or tryptophan. The D gene is left open where the match is weak. Size tells how often a clone was seen (once, few, many) or the class of an expanded clone, and some rows leave it out.

>16|TRBJ2-2|TRBV7-8|-|-
CASSRRRDFVTGELFF
TGTGCCAGCAGCCGACGCAGGGATTTTGTAACCGGGGAGCTGTTTTTT
>14|TRBJ2-5|TRBV5-1|-|-
CASSLGVGLETQYF
TGCGCCAGCAGCTTGGGTGTGGGGCTGGAGACCCAGTACTTC
>16|TRBJ1-4|TRBV7-8|-|TRBD1
CASSLRQGPGSEKLFF
TGTGCCAGCAGCCTACGACAGGGGCCTGGAAGTGAAAAACTGTTTTTT
>18|TRBJ1-5|TRBV27|-|TRBD1
CASSWTGAGGTRDQPQHF
TGTGCCAGCAGTTGGACAGGGGCGGGGGGAACACGGGATCAGCCCCAGCATTTT
>13|TRBJ1-2|TRBV27|-|-
CASSPYPWVGYTF
TGTGCCAGCAGTCCGTACCCGTGGGTCGGCTACACCTTC
>15|TRBJ2-1|TRBV2|once|TRBD1
CASRGARQGINEQFF
TGTGCCAGCAGGGGGGCCCGACAGGGGATAAATGAGCAGTTCTTC
>16|TRBJ1-2|TRBV10-3|-|-
CAISEPERAPSYGYTF
TGTGCCATCAGTGAGCCGGAGAGGGCCCCGAGCTATGGCTACACCTTC
>14|TRBJ2-7|TRBV28|medium-sized|TRBD1
CASSLSGGEDEQYF
TGTGCCAGCAGTTTATCAGGGGGCGAGGACGAGCAGTACTTC
>15|TRBJ1-3|TRBV13|-|-
CASEAWTPSGNTIYF
TGTGCCAGCGAAGCCTGGACACCTTCTGGAAACACCATATATTTT
>13|TRBJ2-7|TRBV30|-|-
CAWSFGFEYEQYF
TGTGCCTGGAGTTTCGGGTTTGAATACGAGCAGTACTTC
>12|TRBJ1-1|TRBV6-6|-|-
CASSYDNTEAFF
TGTGCCAGCAGTTATGACAACACTGAAGCTTTCTTT
>15|TRBJ2-3|TRBV2|-|-
CASSELGGLVDTQYF
TGTGCCAGCAGTGAACTAGGAGGCTTGGTGGATACGCAGTATTTT
>16|TRBJ2-1|TRBV28|-|TRBD2
CASSLITGGPSLGQFF
TGTGCCAGCAGTTTAATTACGGGAGGGCCCTCCTTGGGGCAGTTCTTC
>12|TRBJ2-1|TRBV7-9|-|-
CASSLAYNEQFF
TGTGCCAGCAGCTTAGCCTACAATGAGCAGTTCTTC